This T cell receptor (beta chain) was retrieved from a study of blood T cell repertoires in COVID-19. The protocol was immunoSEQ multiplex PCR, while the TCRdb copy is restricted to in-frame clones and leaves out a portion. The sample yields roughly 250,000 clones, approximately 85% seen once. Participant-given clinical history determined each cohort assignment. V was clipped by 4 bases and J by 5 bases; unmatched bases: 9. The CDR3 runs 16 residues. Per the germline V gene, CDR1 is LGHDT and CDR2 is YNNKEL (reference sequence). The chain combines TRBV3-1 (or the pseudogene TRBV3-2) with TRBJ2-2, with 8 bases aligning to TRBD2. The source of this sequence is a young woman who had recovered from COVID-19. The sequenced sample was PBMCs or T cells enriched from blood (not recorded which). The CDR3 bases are TGTGCCAGCAGCCCGCACGGGAGGGGCAGGACCGGGGAGCTGTTTTTT. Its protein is CASSPHGRGRTGELFF.